This T cell receptor beta chain was recorded in a study of patients and donors after allogeneic stem cell transplantation. TCRdb recomputed calls from the RT-PCR reads with MiXCR, one row per CDR3 protein. The table includes over 350,000 distinct CDR3 sequences, 16% detected once. The sequence was obtained from a human donor who was either an allogeneic HSCT recipient or a stem cell or donor lymphocyte infusion donor (not recorded which). It is not recorded whose cells these are; they may come from a transplant donor. The sequencing sample was made of blood, either unsorted or a sorted T cell fraction (not recorded which).

Here the CDR3 DNA reads TGTGCCAGCAGCTTAGGCGGGGCTTTCAATGAGCAGTTCTTC. It yields the protein CASSLGGAFNEQFF. The V and J genes are TRBV7-6 and TRBJ2-1; possibly TRBD2 for D (6 bases). CDR3 size: 14 residues. CDR1 is SGHVS and CDR2 is FNYEAQ in the germline V gene. The V end lost 1 base, the J end lost 6 bases, and 10 bases lay between the germline ends.